A selection of T cell receptor beta chains follows, all from one sample in a study of T cell repertoires in cytomegalovirus infection. MiXCR was run by TCRdb on the reads, yielding one entry per CDR3 protein. The data hold 900,000 to 950,000 distinct CDR3 sequences, with roughly a third observed a single time. Antigens for these TCRs are unknown. Sequencing used cultured CD8+ T cells from PBMCs, obtained from culture after CMV antigen stimulation. All receptors derive from a human donor in good health (CMV status not recorded). Some clones in this sample may be carry-over from other donors' samples. Each CDR3 is given with its conserved first and last residue. Fields, in order: CDR3 length, V gene, J gene, clone size, D gene, CDR3 DNA, CDR3 protein. D genes are given only for firm matches. Rows may omit the clone size; those that give it use once, few, many or a size class.

length: 18; V: TRBV19; J: TRBJ2-2; size: few; D: TRBD1; DNA: TGTGCCAGTAGTATGGAGGACAGGACGACAGACAACACCGGGGAGCTGTTTTTT; CDR3: CASSMEDRTTDNTGELFF
length: 14; V: TRBV4-1; J: TRBJ1-2; size: -; D: -; DNA: TGCGCCAGCAGCCAAGCGACAACTAACTATGGCTACACCTTC; CDR3: CASSQATTNYGYTF
length: 18; V: TRBV5-5; J: TRBJ2-7; size: -; D: -; DNA: TGTGCCAGCAGCCCTGGACAGGGAGGCAGCGGGGTTCCTTACGAGCAGTACTTC; CDR3: CASSPGQGGSGVPYEQYF
length: 14; V: TRBV5-3; J: TRBJ1-1; size: -; D: -; DNA: TGTGCCAGCAGCTTGTCTCCAAGAAACACTGAAGCTTTCTTT; CDR3: CASSLSPRNTEAFF
length: 13; V: TRBV7-9; J: TRBJ2-7; size: -; D: -; DNA: TGTGCCAGCAGCTTAGATGATTTCTACGAGCAGTACTTC; CDR3: CASSLDDFYEQYF
length: 15; V: TRBV12-3/TRBV12-4; J: TRBJ2-2; size: few; D: -; DNA: TGTGCCAGCAGCGATACCCGGCCGAACACCGGGGAGCTGTTTTTT; CDR3: CASSDTRPNTGELFF
length: 13; V: TRBV7-9; J: TRBJ2-3; size: few; D: -; DNA: TGTGCCAGCAGCCACCCATACCAAGATACGCAGTATTTT; CDR3: CASSHPYQDTQYF
length: 15; V: TRBV7-4; J: TRBJ1-2; size: -; D: -; DNA: TGTGCCAGCAGCTTAGACGGGGAGGGGGTCTATGGCTACACCTTC; CDR3: CASSLDGEGVYGYTF
length: 15; V: TRBV6-1; J: TRBJ1-2; size: -; D: -; DNA: TGTGCCAGTCTGGGGGATGGAGGGGACTACTATGGCTACACCTTC; CDR3: CASLGDGGDYYGYTF
length: 17; V: TRBV7-2; J: TRBJ2-1; size: many; D: -; DNA: TGTGCCAGCAGCTTCGGACCGGGCGGGGTGAGGTCCAATGAGCAGTTCTTC; CDR3: CASSFGPGGVRSNEQFF
length: 15; V: TRBV9; J: TRBJ2-3; size: few; D: TRBD2; DNA: TGTGCCAGCAGCGCGGGGGGGGCTAACACAGATACGCAGTATTTT; CDR3: CASSAGGANTDTQYF
length: 17; V: TRBV2; J: TRBJ2-1; size: few; D: -; DNA: TGTGCCAGCACCCAAAGGAGGACGGAGAGCTCCTACAATGAGCAGTTCTTC; CDR3: CASTQRRTESSYNEQFF
length: 18; V: TRBV15; J: TRBJ2-1; size: -; D: -; DNA: TGTGCCACCAGCAGACCCCTAGGGGCAGGGGATCTCTACAATGAGCAGTTCTTC; CDR3: CATSRPLGAGDLYNEQFF
length: 13; V: TRBV27; J: TRBJ1-5; size: many; D: -; DNA: TGTGCCATCTCCCGAGGGATAGGGCAGCCCCAGCATTTT; CDR3: CAISRGIGQPQHF
length: 15; V: TRBV20-1; J: TRBJ2-5; size: -; D: TRBD2; DNA: TGCAGTGCCAGCCAGCTAGCGGGGGTACAAGAGACCCAGTACTTC; CDR3: CSASQLAGVQETQYF
length: 12; V: TRBV19; J: TRBJ1-6; size: -; D: -; DNA: TGTGCCAGTAGTATCGGTCTTTCACCCCTCCACTTT; CDR3: CASSIGLSPLHF
length: 17; V: TRBV27; J: TRBJ2-2; size: -; D: TRBD1; DNA: TGTGCCAGCAGTCCCCTAGGGACAGGACGAAGCACCGGGGAGCTGTTTTTT; CDR3: CASSPLGTGRSTGELFF
length: 13; V: TRBV7-8; J: TRBJ2-1; size: -; D: -; DNA: TGTGCCAGCTCCGGAAAGGGACGAGATGAGCAGTTCTTC; CDR3: CASSGKGRDEQFF
length: 16; V: TRBV4-1; J: TRBJ1-1; size: -; D: -; DNA: TGCGCCAGCAGCCAAGATATAGGGACCGGGGTCACTGAAGCTTTCTTT; CDR3: CASSQDIGTGVTEAFF
length: 13; V: TRBV5-1; J: TRBJ2-1; size: -; D: -; DNA: TGCGCCAGCGGGACTCTGGGTTTCAATGAGCAGTTCTTC; CDR3: CASGTLGFNEQFF
length: 15; V: TRBV6-2/TRBV6-3; J: TRBJ2-3; size: -; D: -; DNA: TGTGTCAGCGAATCGGGCAGGGGTAGCACAGATACGCAGTATTTT; CDR3: CVSESGRGSTDTQYF
length: 15; V: TRBV13; J: TRBJ1-3; size: -; D: -; DNA: TGTGCCAGCAGCCCCCTCGGGGGAGGCGAAAACACCATATATTTT; CDR3: CASSPLGGGENTIYF
length: 15; V: TRBV7-3; J: TRBJ2-3; size: -; D: TRBD1; DNA: TGTGCCAGCAGCAAATGGGACAGGGGGTCGGATACGCAGTATTTT; CDR3: CASSKWDRGSDTQYF
length: 14; V: TRBV10-3; J: TRBJ2-2; size: few; D: TRBD1; DNA: TGTGCCATCAAAGGGGACAGGGGGTCCGGGGAGCTGTTTTTT; CDR3: CAIKGDRGSGELFF
length: 13; V: TRBV24-1; J: TRBJ2-1; size: -; D: -; DNA: TGTGCCACCAGTGATCGGGGACACAATGAGCAGTTCTTC; CDR3: CATSDRGHNEQFF
length: 17; V: TRBV5-1; J: TRBJ2-1; size: -; D: TRBD2; DNA: TGCGCCAGCAGCTTGAAACTAGCGGCATCCACCTACAATGAGCAGTTCTTC; CDR3: CASSLKLAASTYNEQFF
length: 15; V: TRBV7-8; J: TRBJ2-1; size: many; D: TRBD2; DNA: TGTGCCAGCAGCCCCTGGGGCGGGGGGGCGAATGAGCAGTTCTTC; CDR3: CASSPWGGGANEQFF
length: 13; V: TRBV7-9; J: TRBJ2-2; size: -; D: -; DNA: TGTGCCAGCAGCTCGGGTCCTACCGGGGAGCTGTTTTTT; CDR3: CASSSGPTGELFF
length: 14; V: TRBV12-3/TRBV12-4; J: TRBJ2-1; size: once; D: -; DNA: TGTGCCAGCAGTTTGGGCCCCCGATGGGATGAGCAGTTCTTC; CDR3: CASSLGPRWDEQFF
length: 14; V: TRBV28; J: TRBJ2-1; size: few; D: -; DNA: TGTGCCAGCAGTTTAATCAGGGGAAGGAATGAGCAGTTCTTC; CDR3: CASSLIRGRNEQFF
length: 14; V: TRBV9; J: TRBJ1-5; size: -; D: -; DNA: TGTGCCAGCAGCGTAGGGGGTACGGATCAGCCCCAGCATTTT; CDR3: CASSVGGTDQPQHF
length: 13; V: TRBV25-1; J: TRBJ1-1; size: -; D: -; DNA: TGTGCCAGCAGTGTATGGGCGAGCACTGAAGCTTTCTTT; CDR3: CASSVWASTEAFF
length: 19; V: TRBV7-2; J: TRBJ2-7; size: many; D: TRBD1; DNA: TGTGCCAGCAGCCTACCGGGACAGGGTTTGCCCCTTTCGGCTTACGAGCAGTACTTC; CDR3: CASSLPGQGLPLSAYEQYF
length: 15; V: TRBV12-3/TRBV12-4; J: TRBJ1-5; size: once; D: TRBD1; DNA: TGTGCCAGCAGCGTCAGGGGGGGCAGGGGGCAGCCCCAGCATTTT; CDR3: CASSVRGGRGQPQHF
length: 13; V: TRBV12-3/TRBV12-4; J: TRBJ2-2; size: -; D: TRBD1; DNA: TGTGCCAGCCCGGACAGGGTCCCCGGGGAGCTGTTTTTT; CDR3: CASPDRVPGELFF
length: 15; V: TRBV29-1; J: TRBJ2-7; size: -; D: TRBD1; DNA: TGCAGCGTTGAAGTTGGGACAGGGTACTCCTACGAGCAGTACTTC; CDR3: CSVEVGTGYSYEQYF
length: 14; V: TRBV5-6; J: TRBJ2-5; size: few; D: -; DNA: TGTGCCAGCAGCTTCTCAGGGGCCAAAAGGCCCCAGTACTTC; CDR3: CASSFSGAKRPQYF
length: 11; V: TRBV28; J: TRBJ2-1; size: few; D: -; DNA: TGTGCCAGCAGTGCGGACAATGAGCAGTTCTTC; CDR3: CASSADNEQFF
length: 14; V: TRBV27; J: TRBJ1-1; size: -; D: TRBD1; DNA: TGTGCCAGCAGTTTGGGGACAGCTTCGAAAATCCTACTTTTT; CDR3: CASSLGTASKILLF
length: 16; V: TRBV5-1; J: TRBJ2-3; size: -; D: TRBD1; DNA: TGCGCCAGCAGCCTATGGGACAGGGGATATGTAGATACGCAGTATTTT; CDR3: CASSLWDRGYVDTQYF
length: 15; V: TRBV10-3; J: TRBJ2-3; size: -; D: -; DNA: TGTGCCATCAGATGGGATATCCGGGGCACAGATACGCAGTATTTT; CDR3: CAIRWDIRGTDTQYF
length: 14; V: TRBV7-9; J: TRBJ1-6; size: many; D: -; DNA: TGTGCCAGCAGCCCGACAGATTATAATTCACCCCTCCACTTT; CDR3: CASSPTDYNSPLHF